This TCR beta chain derives from a study of T-cell memory formation after mild COVID-19. TCRdb processed the 5' RACE reads anew with MiXCR; each CDR3 protein has one entry. Found here are roughly 180,000 distinct CDR3 sequences, approximately 10% of them singletons; the top ten hold around 3.8%. Study-wide points: Researchers found some responding clones in pre-infection memory, a sign that cross-reactive memory joined.

Trimming removed 5 bases at V and 1 base at J, with 9 bases between. The CDR3 is made up of 14 amino acids. This clonotype showed up many times. Its cognate antigen is unknown. This TCR came from a man younger than 35 who had mild COVID-19 (a few samples of this study predate the infection). Cell type and time point are not known. The sample taken for sequencing was PBMCs or a T cell subset sorted from them (not recorded which). The V call is TRBV12-3 or TRBV12-4, the J call TRBJ2-4; no clear D. CDR3 amino acids: CASSPPPAKNIQYF. The CDR3 bases are TGTGCCAGCAGTCCCCCCCCGGCCAAAAACATTCAGTACTTC.